The clone carrying this T cell receptor beta chain was observed a handful of times. The antigen is not known. The data were obtained in a study of T cell responses to AZD1222 COVID-19 vaccine. Profiling relied on immunoSEQ multiplex PCR, and the TCRdb table lists in-frame clones only, not all of them. The table has 55,000 to 65,000 clones, 70% to 80% seen once. Study findings and constraints: Elevations in Spike-specific TCR breadth and depth followed administration of two AZD1222 doses. Clonal diversity may have been underestimated, and the donors were mostly white British, with more females than males. With dominance at 160-218 and 743-854, vaccine-associated CD4 TCRs spanned spike.

Germline-derived CDR1 and CDR2 are SNHLY and FYNNEI. V was pared by 6 bases and J by 5 bases, with 13 bases of the junction left unmatched. The CDR3 is made up of 18 amino acids. The genes are TRBV2 and TRBJ2-2; 12 nucleotides agree with TRBD2. This TCR was sampled from an adult who received the AZD1222 COVID-19 vaccine. Specimen: peripheral blood, collected 28 days after the second AZD1222 dose. CDR3 loop: CASRTGRLAGEGTGELFF. Written as DNA, the CDR3 is TGTGCCAGCAGGACGGGGAGACTAGCGGGAGAAGGAACCGGGGAGCTGTTTTTT.